This T cell receptor beta chain was observed in a study of blood T cells in healthy people across ages (dated by TCRdb to the mid-2010s). In the study overall: Template switching captured roughly one uniquely barcoded TCR beta cDNA molecule per two T cells in model experiments. The study measured age-related changes in TCR beta repertoire diversity using deep sequencing normalized with unique cDNA molecular identifiers. Two additional independent replicas of 1 million unique cDNA reads from the same blood draw were analyzed for two donors (one aged 18 to 30 and one aged 80 or older). To avoid experimental bias, donors of different ages were distributed randomly across sequencing lanes. Donors were grouped into four age groups: young (average about 15 years), middle-aged (under 40), aged (about 60) and long-lived (about 89).

General findings and caveats noted by the study authors: Estimates of total diversity from one million sequenced T cells were regarded as lower bounds and underestimates. There was a strong correlation between observed TCR beta diversity and the percentage of naive T cells measured by flow cytometry. Compared with the aged group, more naive CD4+ T cells, fewer expanded clones and increased TCR diversity were shown by the long-lived group, suggesting age selection. Because profiling used bulk unsorted PBMCs, naive and antigen-experienced compartments could not be compared conclusively. Because the CMV infection status of the donors was unknown, age-related changes in expanded clonotypes may potentially have been confounded. Observed TCR beta diversity per million T cells fell roughly linearly with age, and a significant reduction was already apparent by age around 36.

This clonotype has more than one count but fewer than ten. What antigen it recognizes has not been identified. No per-base quality is available; no much larger clone lies one base away. Inclusive of the bounding cysteine and phenylalanine, the CDR3 is 15 residues long. Only the CDR3 region is kept as DNA, spanning 45 bases read in frame from base 1. CDR1 and CDR2 are drawn from the germline V gene: MNHEY, SVGAGI. Trimming at the junction amounts to 0 bases on V and 9 bases on J, and the germline ends lie 15 bases apart. The 39 donors, aged about 6 to 100 years, were systemically healthy Caucasian individuals from Russia. Each donor gave roughly 11 milliliters of peripheral blood, drawn into EDTA-treated Vacutainer tubes. Ficoll-Paque density-gradient centrifugation was used to isolate PBMCs, with at least 7 million per sample. Trizol reagent was used to extract total RNA from PBMCs, with at least 5.5 micrograms per sample. For every donor, flow cytometry on a PBMC aliquot measured the percentage of naive CD45RAhigh/CD27high T cells.

The library was produced with 5' RACE. Instrument on record: Illumina HiSeq 2500. A second PCR of about 7 to 12 cycles was run with a J-beta primer mix and a sample-barcoded 5' primer. Each TCR beta cDNA molecule received a unique molecular identifier from a template-switch 5' adaptor carrying 12 random nucleotides. Each sample yielded at least 3 million CDR3-containing paired-end reads. All of the RNA was converted into first-strand cDNA using the Mint cDNA synthesis kit, with a TRBC-specific oligonucleotide serving as the primer. All cDNA was treated with uracil-DNA glycosylase and then went through a first 18-cycle PCR with the universal primers M1SS and BC2_uni_R. Per the original workflow: Each sample was normalized by randomly selecting 1 million high-quality reads, each carrying a distinct molecular identifier. Reads sharing molecular identifiers were discarded rather than binned into consensus sequences. MiTCR, set to a Q25 quality threshold and the strictest error-elimination algorithm, was used for CDR3 identification, clonotype clustering and error correction. A nonparametric unseen species model using Euler transformation provided a lower-bound estimate of total TCR beta diversity. Using fastp trimming at Q25 and MiXCR clonotype assembly, TCRdb reanalyzed the public sequencing data and kept in-frame beta chains. Entries that share a CDR3 protein sequence are merged under the most common genes and DNA. These V and J calls derive from TCRdb rather than the authors' analysis. The sample table holds 1.2 million to 1.5 million distinct CDR3 sequences, of which 45% to 70% were seen once. The top ten clonotypes cover over 6.5% of the sample.

The sample taken for sequencing was blood. The receptor was derived from a man younger than 35 in good health. Recombination linked TRBV6-5 to TRBJ2-1; the D gene is not confidently resolved. The DNA sequence follows: TGTGCCAGCAGTTACTCCCAGGTCAGGATTGGTGAGCAGTTCTTC. This encodes CASSYSQVRIGEQFF.